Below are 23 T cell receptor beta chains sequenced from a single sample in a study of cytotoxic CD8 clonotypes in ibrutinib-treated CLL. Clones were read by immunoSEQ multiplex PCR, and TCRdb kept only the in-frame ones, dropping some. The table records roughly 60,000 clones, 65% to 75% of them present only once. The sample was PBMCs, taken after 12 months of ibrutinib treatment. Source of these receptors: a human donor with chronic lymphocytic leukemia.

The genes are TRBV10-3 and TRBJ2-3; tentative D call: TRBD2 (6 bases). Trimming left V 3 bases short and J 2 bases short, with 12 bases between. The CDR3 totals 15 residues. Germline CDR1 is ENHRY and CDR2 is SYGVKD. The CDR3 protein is CAISDRTTNTDTQYF. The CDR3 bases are TGTGCCATCAGTGACCGGACTACCAACACAGATACGCAGTATTTT.

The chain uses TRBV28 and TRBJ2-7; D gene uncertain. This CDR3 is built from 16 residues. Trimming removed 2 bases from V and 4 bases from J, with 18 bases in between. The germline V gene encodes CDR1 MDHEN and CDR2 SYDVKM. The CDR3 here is CASSLSSGAVTYEQYF. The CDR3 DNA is TGTGCCAGCAGTTTAAGTTCCGGAGCAGTCACTTACGAGCAGTACTTC.

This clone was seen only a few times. CDR3 bases: TGTGCCAGCAGCTTAAATAGTGGCACAGATACGCAGTATTTT. The encoded protein is CASSLNSGTDTQYF. The chain recombines TRBV28 with TRBJ2-3; D call uncertain. Germline V gene data show CDR1 as MDHEN and CDR2 as SYDVKM. Trimming pared 6 bases from V and 1 base from J, leaving 11 bases between. The CDR3 totals 14 residues. The full variable domain, rest sourced from reference TRBV28 and TRBJ2-3, is DVKVTQSSRYLVKRTGEKVFLECVQDMDHENMFWYRQDPGLGLRLIYFSYDVKMKEKGDIPEGYSVSREKKERFSLILESASTNQTSMYLCASSLNSGTDTQYFGPGTRLTVL.

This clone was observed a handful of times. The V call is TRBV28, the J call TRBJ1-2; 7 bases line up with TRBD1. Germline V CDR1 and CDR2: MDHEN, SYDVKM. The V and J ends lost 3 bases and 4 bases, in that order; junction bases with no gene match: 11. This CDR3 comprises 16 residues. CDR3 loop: CASSLQGGRSGYGYTF. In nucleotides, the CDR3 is TGTGCCAGCAGTTTGCAGGGGGGTCGGTCGGGCTATGGCTACACCTTC.

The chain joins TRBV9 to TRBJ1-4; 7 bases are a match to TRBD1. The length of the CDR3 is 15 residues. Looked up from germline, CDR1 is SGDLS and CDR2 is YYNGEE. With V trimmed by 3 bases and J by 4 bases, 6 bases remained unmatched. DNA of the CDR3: TGTGCCAGCAGCGCCGACAGGGCCAATAATGAAAAACTGTTTTTT. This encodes CASSADRANNEKLFF.

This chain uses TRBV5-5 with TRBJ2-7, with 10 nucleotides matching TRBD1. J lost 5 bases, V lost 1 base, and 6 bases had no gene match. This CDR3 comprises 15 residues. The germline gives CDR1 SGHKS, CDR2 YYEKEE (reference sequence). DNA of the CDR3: TGTGCCAGCAGCTTGAGGAGACAGGGGGCCCACGAGCAGTACTTC. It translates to CASSLRRQGAHEQYF.

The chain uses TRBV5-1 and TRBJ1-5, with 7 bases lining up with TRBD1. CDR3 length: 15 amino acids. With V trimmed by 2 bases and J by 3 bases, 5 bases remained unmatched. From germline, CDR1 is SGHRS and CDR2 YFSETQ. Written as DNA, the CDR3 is TGCGCCAGCAGCTTTTCAGGGGGAGACAATCAGCCCCAGCATTTT. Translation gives CASSFSGGDNQPQHF.

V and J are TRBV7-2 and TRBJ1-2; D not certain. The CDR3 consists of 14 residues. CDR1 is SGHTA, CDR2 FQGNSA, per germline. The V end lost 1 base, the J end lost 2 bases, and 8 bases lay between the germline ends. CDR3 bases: TGTGCCAGCAGCTTAGATAGGTGGAACTATGGCTACACCTTC. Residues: CASSLDRWNYGYTF. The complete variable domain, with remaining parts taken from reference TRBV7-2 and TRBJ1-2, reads GAGVSQSPSNKVTEKGKDVELRCDPISGHTALYWYRQSLGQGLEFLIYFQGNSAPDKSGLPSDRFSAERTGGSVSTLTIQRTQQEDSAVYLCASSLDRWNYGYTFGSGTRLTVV.

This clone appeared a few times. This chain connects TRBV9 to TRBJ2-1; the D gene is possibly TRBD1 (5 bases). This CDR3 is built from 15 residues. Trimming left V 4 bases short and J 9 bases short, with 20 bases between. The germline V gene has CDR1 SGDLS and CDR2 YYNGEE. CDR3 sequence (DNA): TGTGCCAGCAGCCCGCGACAGTCTAGGCTCGGTGAGCAGTTCTTC. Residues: CASSPRQSRLGEQFF.

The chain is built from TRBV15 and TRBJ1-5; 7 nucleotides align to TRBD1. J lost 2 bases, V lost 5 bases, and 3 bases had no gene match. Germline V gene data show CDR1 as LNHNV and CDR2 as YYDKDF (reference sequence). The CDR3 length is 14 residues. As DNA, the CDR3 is TGTGCCACCAGCGGTGACAGGGGCAATCAGCCCCAGCATTTT. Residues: CATSGDRGNQPQHF.

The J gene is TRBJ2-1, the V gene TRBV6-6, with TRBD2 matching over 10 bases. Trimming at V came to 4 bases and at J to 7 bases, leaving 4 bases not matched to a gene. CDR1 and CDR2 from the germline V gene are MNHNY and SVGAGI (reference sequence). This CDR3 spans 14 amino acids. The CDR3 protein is CASSLTSGRNEQFF. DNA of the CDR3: TGTGCCAGCAGTTTGACTAGCGGGCGGAATGAGCAGTTCTTC.

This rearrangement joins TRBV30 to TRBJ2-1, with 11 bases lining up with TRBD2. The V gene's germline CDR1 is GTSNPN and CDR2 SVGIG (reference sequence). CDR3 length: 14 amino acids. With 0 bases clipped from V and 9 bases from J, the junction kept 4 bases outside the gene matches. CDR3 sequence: CAWSVTSGRVEQFF. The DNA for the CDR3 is TGTGCCTGGAGTGTAACTAGCGGGAGAGTTGAGCAGTTCTTC.

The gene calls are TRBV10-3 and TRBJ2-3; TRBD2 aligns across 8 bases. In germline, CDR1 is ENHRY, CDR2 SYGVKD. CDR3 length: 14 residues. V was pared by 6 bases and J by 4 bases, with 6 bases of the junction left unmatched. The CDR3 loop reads CAISDSGVPDTQYF. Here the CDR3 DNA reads TGTGCCATCAGCGATAGCGGGGTGCCAGATACGCAGTATTTT.

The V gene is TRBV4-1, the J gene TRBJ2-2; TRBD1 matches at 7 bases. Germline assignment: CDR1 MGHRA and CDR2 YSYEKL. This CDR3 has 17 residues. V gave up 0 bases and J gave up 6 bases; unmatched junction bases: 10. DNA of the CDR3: TGCGCCAGCAGCCAAGAAGGTCAGGGGGTAAGGTCCGGGGAGCTGTTTTTT. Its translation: CASSQEGQGVRSGELFF.

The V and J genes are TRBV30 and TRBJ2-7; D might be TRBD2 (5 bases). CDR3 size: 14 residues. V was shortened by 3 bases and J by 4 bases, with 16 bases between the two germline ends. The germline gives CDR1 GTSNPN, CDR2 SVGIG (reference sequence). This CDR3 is CAWRDSVRAYEQYF. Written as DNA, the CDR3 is TGTGCCTGGAGAGACTCGGTGCGGGCTTACGAGCAGTACTTC.

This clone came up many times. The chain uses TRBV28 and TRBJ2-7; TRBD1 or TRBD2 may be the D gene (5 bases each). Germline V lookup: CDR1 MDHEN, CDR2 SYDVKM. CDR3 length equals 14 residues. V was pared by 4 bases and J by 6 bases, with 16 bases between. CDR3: CASSSRTRDPEQYF. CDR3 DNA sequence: TGTGCCAGCAGTTCCCGGACAAGGGACCCCGAGCAGTACTTC.

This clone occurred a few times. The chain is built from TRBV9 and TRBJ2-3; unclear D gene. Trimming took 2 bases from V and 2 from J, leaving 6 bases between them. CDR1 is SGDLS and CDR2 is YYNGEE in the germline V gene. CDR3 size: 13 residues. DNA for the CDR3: TGTGCCAGCAGCGTCGCGGACACAGATACGCAGTATTTT. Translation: CASSVADTDTQYF. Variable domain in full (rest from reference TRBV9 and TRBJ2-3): DSGVTQTPKHLITATGQRVTLRCSPRSGDLSVYWYQQSLDQGLQFLIQYYNGEERAKGNILERFSAQQFPDLHSELNLSSLELGDSALYFCASSVADTDTQYFGPGTRLTVL.

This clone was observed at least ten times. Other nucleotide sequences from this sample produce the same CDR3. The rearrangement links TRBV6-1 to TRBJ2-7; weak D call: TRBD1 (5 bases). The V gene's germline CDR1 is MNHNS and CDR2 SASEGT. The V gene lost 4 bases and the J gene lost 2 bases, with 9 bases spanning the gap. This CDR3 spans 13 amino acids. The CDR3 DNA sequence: TGTGCCAGCAGTGTGGCAGGGACCTACGAGCAGTACTTC. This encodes CASSVAGTYEQYF.

The CDR3, as DNA: TGTGCCAGCCGACAAACTGGGCGGAGCTCCTACGAGCAGTACTTC. It specifies CASRQTGRSSYEQYF. The chain has TRBV6-5 and TRBJ2-7; D uncertain. The CDR3 runs 15 residues. Germline CDR1 reads MNHEY; CDR2 reads SVGAGI. V lost 8 bases and J 0 bases, leaving 17 bases between the germline ends.

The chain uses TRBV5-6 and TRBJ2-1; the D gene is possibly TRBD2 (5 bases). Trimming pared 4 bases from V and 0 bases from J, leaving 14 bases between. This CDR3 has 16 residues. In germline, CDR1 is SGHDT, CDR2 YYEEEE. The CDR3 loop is CASSGQSSNSYNEQFF. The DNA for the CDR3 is TGTGCCAGCAGCGGCCAATCTAGCAACTCCTACAATGAGCAGTTCTTC.

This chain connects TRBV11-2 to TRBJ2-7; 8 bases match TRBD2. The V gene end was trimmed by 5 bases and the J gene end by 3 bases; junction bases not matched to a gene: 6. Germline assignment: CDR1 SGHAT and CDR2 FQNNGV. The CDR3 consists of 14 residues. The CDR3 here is CASSRSGTRYEQYF. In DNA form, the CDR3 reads TGTGCCAGCAGCCGTAGCGGGACACGCTACGAGCAGTACTTC.

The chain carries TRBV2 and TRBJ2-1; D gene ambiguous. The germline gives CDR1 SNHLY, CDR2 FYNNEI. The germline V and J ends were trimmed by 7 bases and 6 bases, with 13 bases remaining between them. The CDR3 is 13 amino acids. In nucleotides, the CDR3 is TGTGCCAGCACCGAAGACGACCGCAATGAGCAGTTCTTC. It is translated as CASTEDDRNEQFF.

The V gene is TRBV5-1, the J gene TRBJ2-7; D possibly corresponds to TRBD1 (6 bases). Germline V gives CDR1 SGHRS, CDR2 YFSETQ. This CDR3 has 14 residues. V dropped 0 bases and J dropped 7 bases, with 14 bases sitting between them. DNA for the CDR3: TGCGCCAGCAGCTTGGGAGGGGGACATAATGAGCAGTACTTC. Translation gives CASSLGGGHNEQYF. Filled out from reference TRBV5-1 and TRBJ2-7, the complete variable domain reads KAGVTQTPRYLIKTRGQQVTLSCSPISGHRSVSWYQQTPGQGLQFLFEYFSETQRNKGNFPGRFSGRQFSNSRSEMNVSTLELGDSALYLCASSLGGGHNEQYFGPGTRLTVT.